The entry that follows covers one T cell receptor (beta chain) sequence. The antigen remains undetermined. The CDR3 has 15 amino acids. The germline CDR1 and CDR2 sequences are SGDLS and YYNGEE. V lost 4 bases, J lost 6 bases, and 12 bases stayed unmatched. The data belong to a study of shared clonotypes between healthy human individuals. General observations from the study: Among several donors, roughly 5% of naive CD4 clonotypes were found in common.

The method was immunoSEQ multiplex PCR; TCRdb's version includes in-frame clones alone and lacks a portion of them. There are roughly 1 million clones in the sample; roughly 80% occur only once, and approximately 1.3% lies in the top ten. The receptor was derived from a man younger than 35 in good health. The sequenced material came from memory CD4+ T cells sorted from blood. Specified subset: CD45RA-negative fraction. The chain employs TRBV9 and TRBJ1-2, with 7 positions matching TRBD1. The CDR3 nucleotides read TGTGCCAGCAGCCCTGGAGACAGGGCCGGGGATGGCTACACCTTC. Translation gives CASSPGDRAGDGYTF.